The next 23 T cell receptor beta chains were all read from a single sample in a study of T cell changes during pregnancy in multiple sclerosis. Measured with immunoSEQ multiplex PCR; TCRdb has only the in-frame clones, and not every one. This table has about 80,000 clones, 92% appearing once. The sample here was peripheral blood, taken before pregnancy. The receptor source for this set is a female donor with multiple sclerosis, enrolled in a pregnancy study.

The DNA for the CDR3 is TGTGCCAGCAGCTTAGCGGGGTCCACAGATACGCAGTATTTT. As protein: CASSLAGSTDTQYF. The chain recombines TRBV13 with TRBJ2-3, with a weak D call TRBD2 (5 bases). The CDR3 consists of 14 residues. Germline lookup yields CDR1 PRHDT and CDR2 FYEKMQ (reference sequence). Trimming cost V 1 base and J 2 bases, with 7 bases left between them. The variable domain in full, with the rest retrieved from reference TRBV13 and TRBJ2-3, is AAGVIQSPRHLIKEKRETATLKCYPIPRHDTVYWYQQGPGQDPQFLISFYEKMQSDKGSIPDRFSAQQFSDYHSELNMSSLELGDSALYFCASSLAGSTDTQYFGPGTRLTVL.

V and J are TRBV15 and TRBJ1-5; 10 bases are shared with TRBD1. Germline V CDR1 and CDR2: LNHNV, YYDKDF (reference sequence). The CDR3 length is 16 residues. With V trimmed by 0 bases and J by 3 bases, 2 bases remained unmatched. The CDR3 region has the DNA TGTGCCACCAGCAGAGATGGGACAGGGGCCAATCAGCCCCAGCATTTT. Translation: CATSRDGTGANQPQHF.

The chain is built from TRBV13 and TRBJ2-2; D might be TRBD1 (5 bases). The CDR3 length is 17 residues. The V and J ends lost 2 bases and 0 bases respectively, with 13 bases between them. The germline V gene encodes CDR1 PRHDT and CDR2 FYEKMQ (reference sequence). CDR3 sequence (DNA): TGTGCCAGCAGCTTATTAGGGGAAAACGCGAACACCGGGGAGCTGTTTTTT. Its protein product is CASSLLGENANTGELFF.

The chain couples TRBV19 to TRBJ2-5; TRBD2 aligns across 10 bases. The CDR3 loop spans 15 amino acids. Germline V CDR1 and CDR2: LNHDA, SQIVND (reference sequence). J was trimmed by 2 bases and V by 1 base; bases with no gene match: 1. CDR3 DNA: TGTGCCAGTAGTATAGGGACTAGCGGACAAGAGACCCAGTACTTC. This codes for CASSIGTSGQETQYF.

The rearrangement links TRBV9 to TRBJ2-7; D is unresolved. There are 15 residues in the CDR3. V lost 0 bases to trimming and J lost 0 bases, with 10 bases between them. From germline, CDR1 is SGDLS and CDR2 YYNGEE. As DNA, the CDR3 is TGTGCCAGCAGCGTAGGTCAGGCGAGCTCCTACGAGCAGTACTTC. Translation: CASSVGQASSYEQYF. The whole variable domain, filled in from reference TRBV9 and TRBJ2-7, reads DSGVTQTPKHLITATGQRVTLRCSPRSGDLSVYWYQQSLDQGLQFLIQYYNGEERAKGNILERFSAQQFPDLHSELNLSSLELGDSALYFCASSVGQASSYEQYFGPGTRLTVT.

The chain is built from TRBV14 and TRBJ2-5, with 10 bases matching TRBD1. The CDR3 covers 16 residues. Germline V gene lookup returns CDR1 SGHDN and CDR2 FVKESK. Losses at the gene ends were 4 bases for V and 5 bases for J; bases not matched to a gene: 10. The CDR3 region has the DNA TGTGCCAGCAGCCGGGGACAGGGGCGGTTTTTGGAGACCCAGTACTTC. Its translation is CASSRGQGRFLETQYF.

This chain uses TRBV5-6 with TRBJ1-2; unclear D gene. The CDR3 extends over 17 amino acids. CDR1 is SGHDT and CDR2 is YYEEEE in the germline V gene. The V end lost 4 bases, the J end lost 0 bases, and 19 bases lay between the germline ends. This CDR3 reads CASSTVTMGSSNYGYTF. The CDR3 nucleotides are TGTGCCAGCAGCACAGTCACCATGGGCAGCTCTAACTATGGCTACACCTTC.

The chain employs TRBV6-1 and TRBJ2-7; 13 nucleotides align to TRBD2. V was clipped by 5 bases and J by 8 bases; unmatched bases: 6. The length of the CDR3 is 14 residues. The germline CDR1 and CDR2 sequences are MNHNS and SASEGT. CDR3 sequence: CASSPGTSGTQQYF. CDR3 sequence (DNA): TGTGCCAGCAGTCCCGGGACTAGCGGGACACAGCAGTACTTC.

The gene calls are TRBV9 and TRBJ2-1, with TRBD2 matching 8 bases. CDR1 and CDR2 from the germline V gene are SGDLS and YYNGEE. V shed 3 bases, J shed 4 bases, and the junction held 3 bases outside the gene matches. The CDR3 covers 14 residues. The CDR3 is CASSGKRGYNEQFF. CDR3 DNA: TGTGCCAGCAGCGGAAAGCGGGGGTACAATGAGCAGTTCTTC. Combining the CDR3 with reference TRBV9 and TRBJ2-1 gives the whole variable domain DSGVTQTPKHLITATGQRVTLRCSPRSGDLSVYWYQQSLDQGLQFLIQYYNGEERAKGNILERFSAQQFPDLHSELNLSSLELGDSALYFCASSGKRGYNEQFFGPGTRLTVL.

This clone was seen only once. The V call is TRBV7-9, the J call TRBJ2-1, with 8 bases aligning to TRBD1. The CDR3 has 15 residues. V lost 6 bases to trimming and J lost 3 bases; unmatched junction nucleotides: 7. The germline CDR1 and CDR2 sequences are SEHNR and FQNEAQ (reference sequence). The CDR3: CASRPPTGVYNEQFF. The CDR3 coding sequence is TGTGCCAGCAGACCCCCGACAGGGGTCTACAATGAGCAGTTCTTC.

The genes are TRBV25-1 and TRBJ2-1; a possible D gene is TRBD2 (6 bases). Trimming shortened V by 4 bases and J by 7 bases, and 17 bases separated the two germline ends. The CDR3 length is 15 residues. Germline V gene data show CDR1 as MGHDK and CDR2 as SYGVNS. CDR3 bases: TGTGCCAGCAGTGCCGGGACTCCCACCGCGAATGAGCAGTTCTTC. Residues: CASSAGTPTANEQFF.

This clone was counted once. V is TRBV2 and J is TRBJ1-5; D not certain. This CDR3 has 13 residues. The V end lost 6 bases, the J end lost 0 bases, and 6 bases lay between the germline ends. Germline loops: CDR1 SNHLY, CDR2 FYNNEI. The CDR3: CASRADSNQPQHF. CDR3 nucleotides: TGTGCCAGCAGGGCAGATAGCAATCAGCCCCAGCATTTT.

V and J are TRBV10-1 and TRBJ1-2; 9 bases fit TRBD1. V shed 8 bases, J shed 5 bases, and the junction held 12 bases outside the gene matches. The germline V gene encodes CDR1 WNHNN and CDR2 SYGVQD (reference sequence). The CDR3 contains 15 residues. The CDR3 DNA reads TGCGCCAGCGGAACAGGGGGCCCCCTCGGGTATGGCTACACCTTC. Encoded protein: CASGTGGPLGYGYTF.

This clone appeared once. The chain couples TRBV6-1 to TRBJ2-7; the match to TRBD1 covers 8 bases. This CDR3 region has 14 residues. CDR1 is MNHNS and CDR2 is SASEGT in the germline V gene. V shed 8 bases, J shed 0 bases, and the junction held 6 bases outside the gene matches. CDR3 region: CASRGQGASYEQYF. The DNA for the CDR3 is TGTGCCAGCCGAGGACAGGGTGCCTCCTACGAGCAGTACTTC.

The J gene is TRBJ1-1, the V gene TRBV6-1; D gene uncertain. Germline V lookup: CDR1 MNHNS, CDR2 SASEGT. The CDR3 has 10 residues. The V end was cut by 6 bases, the J end by 6 bases, with 5 bases between. The CDR3 nucleotides are TGTGCCAGCAGAAGAGCTGAAGCTTTCTTT. Amino acid sequence: CASRRAEAFF.

This chain uses TRBV6-5 with TRBJ2-5, with a weak D call TRBD2 (5 bases). The CDR3 is made up of 13 amino acids. V lost 6 bases to trimming and J lost 3 bases, with 11 bases between them. Germline assignment: CDR1 MNHEY and CDR2 SVGAGI. This chain's CDR3 is CASRGRMEETQYF. In DNA form, the CDR3 reads TGTGCCAGCAGAGGGAGAATGGAAGAGACCCAGTACTTC.

The genes are TRBV7-6 and TRBJ2-1; D is unresolved. CDR1 and CDR2 from the germline V gene are SGHVS and FNYEAQ. V lost 5 bases and J lost 0, with 11 bases in between. The length of the CDR3 is 15 residues. CDR3 DNA sequence: TGTGCCAGCAGCCCACTCGAGAGCTCCTACAATGAGCAGTTCTTC. Translation: CASSPLESSYNEQFF.

CDR3 loop: CASSHYRGNANNEQFF. DNA of the CDR3: TGTGCCAGCAGCCACTATCGGGGAAACGCTAACAATGAGCAGTTCTTC. The chain links TRBV14 to TRBJ2-1, with a tentative D call TRBD2 (5 bases). Germline V gene data show CDR1 as SGHDN and CDR2 as FVKESK. The CDR3 sequence is 16 residues long. The V end was cut by 3 bases, the J end by 5 bases, with 17 bases between.

Notes on this clone: An end of the junction does not agree with germline; a read error may underlie this. This chain connects TRBV7-8 to TRBJ2-7; 7 bases match TRBD1. The CDR3 spans 14 residues. Germline V gene data show CDR1 as SGHVS and CDR2 as FQNEAQ. The CDR3 sequence is CASSLTGTDHKMHF. The CDR3 nucleotides read TGTGCCAGCAGCTTAACCGGGACAGACCACAAAATGCACTTC.

The V and J genes are TRBV5-6 and TRBJ2-5, with 7 bases lining up with TRBD2. V shed 4 bases, J shed 4 bases, and the junction held 4 bases outside the gene matches. Germline assignment: CDR1 SGHDT and CDR2 YYEEEE. The CDR3 runs 13 residues. CDR3 in amino acids: CASSHGGTETQYF. The CDR3 DNA reads TGTGCCAGCAGCCACGGGGGGACAGAGACCCAGTACTTC.

V is TRBV5-6 and J is TRBJ1-2, with 7 bases lining up with TRBD1. Trimming took 4 bases from V and 0 from J; bases not matched to a gene: 9. Germline CDR1 and CDR2: SGHDT and YYEEEE. The CDR3 runs 16 residues. The CDR3 sequence is CASSVPTGFPNYGYTF. The DNA for the CDR3 is TGTGCCAGCAGCGTACCGACAGGGTTCCCTAACTATGGCTACACCTTC.

The chain recombines TRBV2 with TRBJ1-6; a weak D match, TRBD1 (5 bases). The CDR3 runs 14 residues. Germline V gene lookup returns CDR1 SNHLY and CDR2 FYNNEI. The V end was cut by 5 bases, the J end by 5 bases, with 10 bases between. CDR3 protein: CASSIQVDNSPLHF. As DNA, the CDR3 is TGTGCCAGCAGTATACAGGTAGATAATTCACCCCTCCACTTT.

The rearrangement uses TRBV5-1 and TRBJ1-6; perhaps TRBD1 as D (5 bases). Trimming removed 1 base at V and 3 bases at J, with 11 bases between. The CDR3 spans 16 residues. Germline CDR1 reads SGHRS; CDR2 reads YFSETQ. The CDR3 DNA reads as TGCGCCAGCAGCTTGCGTAGGGGCTTCTATAATTCACCCCTCCACTTT. It is translated as CASSLRRGFYNSPLHF.